The rows below give T cell receptor beta chains drawn from one sample of a study of beta chain features in type 1 diabetes. Clones were read by immunoSEQ multiplex PCR, and TCRdb kept only the in-frame ones, dropping some. This table has under 850,000 clones, 13% appearing once. Material: naive CD4+ T cells from blood. These receptors came from a man between 18 and 35 years old with type 1 diabetes. Both conserved end residues are part of each CDR3. A D gene is named only where the DNA matches it firmly. Where a row states a size, it is once, few, many or the class of an expanded clone; other rows omit it.

D: NA
V: TRBV4-1
J: TRBJ2-7
size: NA
DNA: TGCGCCAGCCGGGGCTTGGCGGGCACCTACGAGCAGTACTTC
CDR3: CASRGLAGTYEQYF

D: NA
V: TRBV6-5
J: TRBJ1-1
size: NA
DNA: TGTGCCAGCACGGGGGAGGGGTTCGCTGAAGCTTTCTTT
CDR3: CASTGEGFAEAFF

D: NA
V: TRBV10-3
J: TRBJ1-1
size: NA
DNA: TGTGCCATCAGAGGCAGGGATACTGAAGCTTTCTTT
CDR3: CAIRGRDTEAFF

D: NA
V: TRBV5-4
J: TRBJ2-3
size: NA
DNA: TGTGCCAGCAGCCAAGGGGTTTTGCCAGATACGCAGTATTTT
CDR3: CASSQGVLPDTQYF

D: TRBD1
V: TRBV7-3
J: TRBJ1-1
size: few
DNA: TGTGCCAGCAGCCCCCACGGACAGGGTGGAGAAGCTTTCTTT
CDR3: CASSPHGQGGEAFF

D: TRBD1
V: TRBV5-1
J: TRBJ2-2
size: NA
DNA: TGCGCCAGCAGCTTCGGACAGGGGAACACCGGGGAGCTGTTTTTT
CDR3: CASSFGQGNTGELFF

D: TRBD1
V: TRBV7-3
J: TRBJ2-1
size: few
DNA: TGTGCCAGCAGCTCCACCGTTGACAGGGTCGATGAGCAGTTCTTC
CDR3: CASSSTVDRVDEQFF

D: TRBD1
V: TRBV28
J: TRBJ2-3
size: few
DNA: TGTGCCAGCAGTCCAGCGACAGGGTCCTTTACAGATACGCAGTATTTT
CDR3: CASSPATGSFTDTQYF

D: NA
V: TRBV29-1
J: TRBJ2-2
size: few
DNA: TGCAGCGTAGAATACAGGGACACCGGGGAGCTGTTTTTT
CDR3: CSVEYRDTGELFF

D: NA
V: TRBV28
J: TRBJ2-5
size: few
DNA: TGTGCCAGCAGTTTATTTGAGACCCAGTACTTC
CDR3: CASSLFETQYF

D: TRBD2
V: TRBV30
J: TRBJ2-5
size: few
DNA: TGTGCCTGGAGGGTCGGGGGGGCAGGAGAGACCCAGTACTTC
CDR3: CAWRVGGAGETQYF

D: TRBD2
V: TRBV29-1
J: TRBJ2-3
size: NA
DNA: TGCAGCGCCGCGGGGGGTGATTCAGATACGCAGTATTTT
CDR3: CSAAGGDSDTQYF

D: TRBD1
V: TRBV27
J: TRBJ2-1
size: NA
DNA: TGTGCCAGCAGTTTCGGACAGGGGATGAGTGTTGAGCAGTTCTTC
CDR3: CASSFGQGMSVEQFF

D: TRBD1
V: TRBV15
J: TRBJ1-6
size: NA
DNA: TGTGCCACCAGCAGAGATCGGGACAGAGATTCACCCCTCCACTTT
CDR3: CATSRDRDRDSPLHF